This T cell receptor (beta chain) is from a study of blood T cell repertoires in COVID-19. On the study more broadly: The samples span acute and convalescent COVID-19 from the United States, Italy and Spain. Nucleic acid was either cDNA or gDNA, and it came from T cells, B-cell-depleted T cells, or PBMCs.

V lost 4 bases to trimming and J lost 2 bases; unmatched junction nucleotides: 4. The germline V gene encodes CDR1 LGHDT and CDR2 YNNKEL (reference sequence). The CDR3 sequence is 16 residues long. Per the study methods: Reference gene primer amplification gave estimated nucleated cell counts. Sequenced by immunoSEQ multiplex PCR; TCRdb stores in-frame clones only, minus some. V, J and clone size are taken as reported in that table, and D and trimming were inferred from the DNA itself. The data hold 45,000 to 65,000 clones, with about four fifths observed a single time. Material for sequencing was peripheral blood. This TCR was recovered from a man between 70 and 80 years old with active COVID-19. The chain couples TRBV3-1 (or the pseudogene TRBV3-2) to TRBJ2-5, with 13 bases identical to TRBD2. Here the CDR3 DNA reads TGTGCCAGCAGCCCTTCACTAGCGGGGGGGCAAGAGACCCAGTACTTC. Residues: CASSPSLAGGQETQYF.